This T cell receptor beta chain was identified during a study of cytomegalovirus exposure and HLA in healthy donors. Study observations and caveats: A list of 150 or so TCR beta chains associated with cytomegalovirus was given. Generally TCR sequences proved uncommon, though certain public TCRs appeared in numerous donors.

Germline V CDR1 and CDR2: SEHNR, FQNEAQ (reference sequence). There are 15 residues in the CDR3. V shed 5 bases and J shed 1 base, with 14 bases lying between them. Turning to this clone: Its antigen is not known.

Generated by immunoSEQ multiplex PCR, the TCRdb table keeps only in-frame clones and is missing some. Of approximately 160,000 clones in the sample, roughly nine tenths were seen once. The clonotype comes from a man between 18 and 29 years old in good health and CMV-seropositive. V usage is TRBV7-9 and J usage is TRBJ1-1; no clear D gene. The sequenced sample was PBMCs. CDR3 nucleotide sequence: TGTGCCAGCAGCCTCAGTCCGGGTGGGAACACTGAAGCTTTCTTT. This encodes CASSLSPGGNTEAFF.